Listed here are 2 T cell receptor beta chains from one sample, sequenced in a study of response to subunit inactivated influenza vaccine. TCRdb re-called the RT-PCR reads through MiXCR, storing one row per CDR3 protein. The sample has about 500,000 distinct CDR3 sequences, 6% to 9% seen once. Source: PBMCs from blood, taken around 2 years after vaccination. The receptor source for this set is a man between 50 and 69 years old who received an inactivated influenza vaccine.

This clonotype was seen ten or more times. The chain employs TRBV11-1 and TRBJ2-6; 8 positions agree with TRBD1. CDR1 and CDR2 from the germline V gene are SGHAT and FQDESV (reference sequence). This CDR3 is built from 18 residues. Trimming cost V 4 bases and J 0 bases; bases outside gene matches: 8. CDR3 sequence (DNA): TGTGCCAGCAGCTCATACAGGGGGTCAGTCTCTGGGGCCAACGTCCTGACTTTC. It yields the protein CASSSYRGSVSGANVLTF.

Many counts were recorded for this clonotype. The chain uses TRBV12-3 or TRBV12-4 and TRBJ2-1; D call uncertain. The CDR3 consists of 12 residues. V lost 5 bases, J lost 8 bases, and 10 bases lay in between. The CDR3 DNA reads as TGTGCCAGCAGTAGAGACAAGGATGAGCAGTTCTTC. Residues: CASSRDKDEQFF.